The 16 T cell receptor beta chains listed next were all sequenced from one sample in a study of T-cell reconstitution after alpha-beta-depleted transplantation in children. Construction of the TCRbeta library involved unique molecular identifiers. TCRdb itself ran the PCR reads through MiXCR, one entry per CDR3 protein. The sample consists of around 800,000 distinct CDR3 sequences, roughly 15% of them appearing once. Specimen: PBMCs, mostly from graft donor cells, collected 360 days after TCRalphabeta/CD19-depleted stem cell transplant. Every receptor here comes from a male patient younger than 18 who had a stem cell transplant for acute lymphoblastic leukemia, so the T cells may come from the graft donor.

The chain uses TRBV5-6 and TRBJ2-6; 9 nucleotides align to TRBD1. CDR1 and CDR2 from the germline V gene are SGHDT and YYEEEE. J lost 0 bases, V lost 4 bases, and 8 bases had no gene match. This CDR3 has 18 amino acids. The CDR3 coding sequence is TGTGCCAGCAGCAAAAGACAGGGGGAGGTCTCTGGGGCCAACGTCCTGACTTTC. Protein product: CASSKRQGEVSGANVLTF.

This clonotype was observed a handful of times. The V and J genes are TRBV4-2 and TRBJ2-2, with 7 bases that match TRBD2. Germline assignment: CDR1 LGHNA and CDR2 YNFKEQ. J was trimmed by 1 base and V by 2 bases; bases with no gene match: 10. The CDR3 is 18 amino acids. The CDR3 reads CASSQLLGRGENTGELFF. DNA for the CDR3: TGTGCCAGCAGCCAACTACTCGGCCGGGGGGAGAACACCGGGGAGCTGTTTTTT.

This clonotype was seen repeatedly, ten times or more. J is TRBJ2-1 and V is TRBV5-5, with TRBD2 matching 7 bases. Looked up from germline, CDR1 is SGHKS and CDR2 is YYEKEE (reference sequence). V shed 3 bases and J 8 bases; nucleotides not matched to a gene: 5. This CDR3 is built from 13 residues. CDR3 amino acids: CASSYAGVYEQFF. DNA of the CDR3: TGTGCCAGCAGCTACGCGGGGGTCTATGAGCAGTTCTTC.

The rearrangement links TRBV15 to TRBJ2-5; no clear D gene. The CDR3 sequence is 15 residues long. V lost 0 bases to trimming and J lost 4 bases, with 12 bases between them. Germline loops: CDR1 LNHNV, CDR2 YYDKDF (reference sequence). CDR3 loop: CATSREGSWGETQYF. Written as DNA, the CDR3 is TGTGCCACCAGCAGAGAAGGGTCGTGGGGAGAGACCCAGTACTTC. Supplemented by reference TRBV15 and TRBJ2-5, the full variable domain reads DAMVIQNPRYQVTQFGKPVTLSCSQTLNHNVMYWYQQKSSQAPKLLFHYYDKDFNNEADTPDNFQSRRPNTSFCFLDIRSPGLGDTAMYLCATSREGSWGETQYFGPGTRLLVL.

The genes are TRBV4-2 and TRBJ2-2, with D possibly being TRBD2 (5 bases). This CDR3 comprises 18 residues. CDR1 is LGHNA and CDR2 is YNFKEQ in the germline V gene. V gave up 2 bases and J gave up 5 bases, with 21 bases separating them. This chain's CDR3 is CASSQSGPGVIGTGELFF. The CDR3, as DNA: TGTGCCAGCAGCCAATCCGGCCCCGGGGTAATAGGAACCGGGGAGCTGTTTTTT.

This clonotype has ten or more counts. The V and J genes are TRBV7-3 and TRBJ2-3; no definite D call. The germline CDR1 and CDR2 sequences are SGHTA and FQGTGA. The CDR3 totals 12 residues. V gave up 5 bases and J gave up 4 bases, with 7 bases separating them. CDR3 in DNA: TGTGCCAGCAGCACGACACCAGATACGCAGTATTTT. It encodes CASSTTPDTQYF.

The rearrangement joins TRBV7-9 to TRBJ1-1; D is uncertain. Deletions cut 6 bases from V and 7 bases from J, with 12 bases between. CDR3 length: 12 residues. Germline V gives CDR1 SEHNR, CDR2 FQNEAQ (reference sequence). The CDR3, as DNA: TGTGCCAGCAGTTGGGCCGAACATGAAGCTTTCTTT. Translating it yields CASSWAEHEAFF.

This clonotype was recorded at least ten times. The V gene is TRBV5-8, the J gene TRBJ2-5; 8 bases agree with TRBD2. V gave up 0 bases and J gave up 1 base; unmatched junction bases: 2. This CDR3 is built from 15 residues. The germline gives CDR1 SGHTS, CDR2 YDEGEE. The CDR3 bases are TGTGCCAGCAGCTTGGGACTAGCGTCCCAAGAGACCCAGTACTTC. This translates into CASSLGLASQETQYF. Looking up the rest from reference TRBV5-8 and TRBJ2-5 gives the full variable domain: EAGVTQSPTHLIKTRGQQATLRCSPISGHTSVYWYQQALGLGLQFLLWYDEGEERNRGNFPPRFSGRQFPNYSSELNVNALELEDSALYLCASSLGLASQETQYFGPGTRLLVL.

A few counts support this clonotype. The chain links TRBV24-1 to TRBJ2-7; D not certain. The CDR3 spans 14 residues. Germline values: CDR1 KGHDR, CDR2 SFDVKD. The V and J ends lost 0 bases and 2 bases respectively, with 7 bases between them. The CDR3 spells CATSDLNSAYEQYF. In DNA form, the CDR3 reads TGTGCCACCAGTGATTTGAACTCGGCCTACGAGCAGTACTTC.

V and J are TRBV10-2 and TRBJ2-7; tentatively, D is TRBD2 (5 bases). V was trimmed by 6 bases and J by 3 bases, leaving 15 bases between them. Looked up from germline, CDR1 is WSHSY and CDR2 is SAAADI. The CDR3 extends over 14 amino acids. In nucleotides, the CDR3 is TGCGCCAGCAGCTCGAGGAGGAGCCACTACGAGCAGTACTTC. It encodes CASSSRRSHYEQYF.

This clonotype was counted ten times or more. The rearrangement joins TRBV29-1 to TRBJ2-1, with 9 bases matching TRBD2. With V trimmed by 2 bases and J by 9 bases, 11 bases remained unmatched. CDR1 and CDR2 from the germline V gene are SQVTM and ANQGSEA. The CDR3 is 15 amino acids. The CDR3 loop reads CSVEIRGLAMGEQFF. The CDR3 DNA is TGCAGCGTTGAAATTCGAGGACTAGCGATGGGTGAGCAGTTCTTC.

This sequence joins TRBV11-1 and TRBJ1-1, with D unresolved. This CDR3 is 20 amino acids long. V gave up 3 bases and J gave up 5 bases, with 31 bases separating them. Germline-derived CDR1 and CDR2 are SGHAT and FQDESV (reference sequence). CDR3 DNA sequence: TGTGCCAGCAGCTTCTGGTCAATCTGGAAGGTCCGCTCAAGGGAAACTGAAGCTTTCTTT. Amino acid sequence: CASSFWSIWKVRSRETEAFF.

This clonotype has ten or more counts. V and J are TRBV6-2 or TRBV6-3 and TRBJ2-7, with 9 bases that match TRBD1. From germline, CDR1 is MNHEY and CDR2 SVGEGT. Trimming at V came to 8 bases and at J to 10 bases, leaving 6 bases not matched to a gene. The CDR3 sequence is 11 residues long. The CDR3 DNA sequence: TGTGCCAGCGGTCCGGGACAGGGACAGTACTTC. As protein: CASGPGQGQYF.

This chain links TRBV6-1 with TRBJ2-5; 7 nucleotides line up with TRBD2. V shed 5 bases, J shed 3 bases, and the junction held 18 bases outside the gene matches. The CDR3 runs 18 residues. Germline CDR1 and CDR2: MNHNS and SASEGT. The CDR3 DNA sequence: TGTGCCAGCAGTAGAGAGCGACTAGCAAACCGTCTTAAAGAGACCCAGTACTTC. It yields the protein CASSRERLANRLKETQYF.

This clonotype was recorded at least ten times. The CDR3 region is CSARNGNQPQHF. Written as DNA, the CDR3 is TGCAGTGCTAGGAATGGGAATCAGCCCCAGCATTTT. V and J are TRBV20-1 and TRBJ1-5; no clear D gene. The V end was cut by 3 bases, the J end by 4 bases, with 7 bases between. CDR1 and CDR2 (germline): DFQATT, SNEGSKA (reference sequence). This CDR3 is 12 amino acids long.

This clonotype was observed at least ten times. The J gene is TRBJ2-3, the V gene TRBV24-1; 11 nucleotides agree with TRBD2. This CDR3 has 18 amino acids. J gave up 4 bases and V 1 base, and 9 bases lay outside the gene matches. Germline assignment: CDR1 KGHDR and CDR2 SFDVKD. CDR3 bases: TGTGCCACCAGTGATTTACTTGCCGGGACTAGCGGCCCAGATACGCAGTATTTT. Amino acid sequence: CATSDLLAGTSGPDTQYF.